This section outlines one T cell receptor (beta chain) sequence together with its context. This clonotype was observed a few times. There is no known antigen for this receptor. The junction and the germline gene differ at one end; a read error may be behind it. The record originates from a study of T cells in Graves' hyperthyroidism and ophthalmopathy (dated by TCRdb to the late 2010s). Study-wide context: TCR V-J signatures able to tell the groups apart were searched for in a discovery cohort of 95 to 100 patients, of whom 43 had Graves' ophthalmopathy and some 60 had stable Graves' hyperthyroidism. The 100 or so discovery patients were divided at random into training and test sets in a 7:3 ratio. Prospective prediction of ophthalmopathy was tested in an independent validation cohort consisting of some 20 hyperthyroidism patients and 15 or so patients who later progressed to ophthalmopathy. Once sampling was done, hyperthyroidism patients were given methimazole at a starting dose of 30 mg daily, whereas ophthalmopathy patients were given high-dose intravenous methylprednisolone. In more than five Graves' hyperthyroidism patients, the study also compared T-cell repertoires from thyroid tissue with T-cell repertoires from blood. According to the paper, TCR Vbeta CDR3 sequencing was carried out on over 130 peripheral blood samples, which came from under 50 ophthalmopathy, under 85 hyperthyroidism and roughly 17 progressor patients.

The TCR beta CDR3 regions were amplified from the RNA transcripts. The first round of RT-PCR for the TCR CDR3 was performed with the HTBI primer set and the Qiagen OneStep RT-PCR kit. The libraries were constructed in a second round of multiplex PCR and then size-selected and purified. Libraries were sequenced paired-end with 100 bp reads on an Illumina HiSeq2000. The published analysis was carried out like this. SOAPnuke was used to process the raw data, throwing out any read that contained adapters or uncalled bases, had a mean Phred below 15, or lacked an exact constant-primer or identifier match. High-quality paired reads were merged with COPE v1.2.5, and unique nucleotide sequences were defined as clonotypes. MiTCR v1.1 was used to align clonotypes to the IMGT TRBV, TRBD and TRBJ reference segments. Only V-J combinations with frequency above 0.0001, covering 98% to 99.2% of repertoires, were analysed. A TCS score was defined as the ratio of F50 (clonal expansion) to E x V (chaos), with BLOSUM62-based TCRdist applied between CDR3 peptides within each V-J. Welch's t-statistics and random forest reduced roughly 530 V-J features to 13, which were used in a naive Bayes classifier (R e1071). Thyroid-blood repertoire similarity was quantified with the Morisita-Horn index. TCRdb trimmed the raw reads at Q25, called clones with MiXCR and kept productive beta chains. Duplicate CDR3 protein sequences are folded into a single record with the most common DNA and genes. These V and J calls derive from TCRdb rather than the authors' analysis. The sample table lists around 600,000 distinct CDR3 sequences, 40% to 55% of them with a count of one. The ten most abundant clones make up 6.5% to 9% of the sample.

Any patient with an uncontrolled infection, another autoimmune disease, pregnancy or lactation was excluded. Diagnoses relied on clinical symptoms, serum thyroxine and TRAb, thyroid ultrasound and orbital computed tomography. Total RNA was extracted with Trizol reagent, and quality was checked on an Agilent 2100 Bioanalyzer. Points the paper makes about the study in general: In validation, the model predicted progression to ophthalmopathy with approximately 70% sensitivity and around 72% specificity, a median of about 6 months before onset. Sample size was not statistically predetermined, and investigators were not blinded to group allocation. Blood samples also contained most of the expanded thyroid clonotypes (frequency above 0.001), which suggests that blood repertoires may reflect thyroid immune responses. A model built on a 13 V-J signature distinguished ophthalmopathy from stable hyperthyroidism, reaching 85% to 90% sensitivity and 81.08% specificity in cross-validation and 80%/75% in testing.

Per the germline V gene, WSHSY is the CDR1 and SAAADI is the CDR2. Spanning cysteine to phenylalanine, the CDR3 consists of 14 amino acids. The entry retains the CDR3 DNA only, 42 bases that are in frame from base 1. This clonotype was sampled from an adult man with Graves' disease, either hyperthyroidism or ophthalmopathy (not recorded which). The chain links TRBV10-2 with TRBJ1-2, and possibly TRBD1, on 5 matching bases. The sample consisted of peripheral blood or thyroid tissue (not recorded which). The CDR3 region: CASYAYGGNYGYTF. The sequence in DNA is TGTGCCAGCTATGCCTACGGGGGAAACTATGGCTACACCTTC.